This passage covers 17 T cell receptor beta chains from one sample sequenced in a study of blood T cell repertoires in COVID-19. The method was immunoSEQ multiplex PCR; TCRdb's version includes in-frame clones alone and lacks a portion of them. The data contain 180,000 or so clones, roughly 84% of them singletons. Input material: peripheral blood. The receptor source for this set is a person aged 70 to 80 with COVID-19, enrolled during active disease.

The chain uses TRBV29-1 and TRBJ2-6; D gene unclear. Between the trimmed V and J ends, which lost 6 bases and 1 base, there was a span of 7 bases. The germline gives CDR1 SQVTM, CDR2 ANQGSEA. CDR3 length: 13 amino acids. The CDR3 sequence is CSVSKSGANVLTF. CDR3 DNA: TGCAGCGTGTCAAAATCTGGGGCCAACGTCCTGACTTTC.

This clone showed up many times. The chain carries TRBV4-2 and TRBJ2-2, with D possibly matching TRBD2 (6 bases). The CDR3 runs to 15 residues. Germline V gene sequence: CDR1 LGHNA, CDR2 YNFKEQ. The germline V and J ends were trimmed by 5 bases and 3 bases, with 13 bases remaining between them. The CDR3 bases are TGTGCCAGCAGCGAGGGCACGGGGGACACCGGGGAGCTGTTTTTT. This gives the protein CASSEGTGDTGELFF.

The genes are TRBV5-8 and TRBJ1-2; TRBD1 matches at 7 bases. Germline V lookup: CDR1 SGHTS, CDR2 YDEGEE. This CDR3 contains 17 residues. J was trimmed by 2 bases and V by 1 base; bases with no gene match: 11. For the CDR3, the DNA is TGTGCCAGCAGCTTGACAGGGGCGCAAGGGGGAAACTATGGCTACACCTTC. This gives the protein CASSLTGAQGGNYGYTF.

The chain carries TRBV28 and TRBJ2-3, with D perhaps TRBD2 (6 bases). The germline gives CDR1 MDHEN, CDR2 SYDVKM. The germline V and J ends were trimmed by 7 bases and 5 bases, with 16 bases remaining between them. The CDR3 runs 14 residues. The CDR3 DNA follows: TGTGCCAGCACCGAGGAGGGGACCCTAGATACGCAGTATTTT. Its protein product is CASTEEGTLDTQYF.

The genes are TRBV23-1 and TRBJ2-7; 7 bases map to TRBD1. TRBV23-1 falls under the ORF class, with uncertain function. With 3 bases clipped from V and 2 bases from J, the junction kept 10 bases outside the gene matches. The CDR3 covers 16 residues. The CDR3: CASSQWARTGTYEQYF. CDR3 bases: TGCGCCAGCAGTCAGTGGGCGAGGACAGGCACCTACGAGCAGTACTTC.

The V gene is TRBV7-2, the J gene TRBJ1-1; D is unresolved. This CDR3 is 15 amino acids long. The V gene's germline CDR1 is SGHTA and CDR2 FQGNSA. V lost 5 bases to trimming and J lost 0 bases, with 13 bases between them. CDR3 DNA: TGTGCCAGCAGCCCCCGGAGCCACATGAACACTGAAGCTTTCTTT. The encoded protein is CASSPRSHMNTEAFF.

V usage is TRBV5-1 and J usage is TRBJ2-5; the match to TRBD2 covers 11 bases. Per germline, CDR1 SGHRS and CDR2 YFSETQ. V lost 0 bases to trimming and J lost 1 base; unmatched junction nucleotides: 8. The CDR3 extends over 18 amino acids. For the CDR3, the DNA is TGCGCCAGCAGCTTGGGTTTGGAGACTAGCGGGGCCCAAGAGACCCAGTACTTC. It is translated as CASSLGLETSGAQETQYF.

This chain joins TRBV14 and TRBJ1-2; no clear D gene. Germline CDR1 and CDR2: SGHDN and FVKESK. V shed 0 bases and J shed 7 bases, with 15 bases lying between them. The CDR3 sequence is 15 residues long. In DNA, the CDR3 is TGTGCCAGCAGCCAAGAGGTATGGGGAGTAGCTGGCTACACCTTC. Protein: CASSQEVWGVAGYTF.

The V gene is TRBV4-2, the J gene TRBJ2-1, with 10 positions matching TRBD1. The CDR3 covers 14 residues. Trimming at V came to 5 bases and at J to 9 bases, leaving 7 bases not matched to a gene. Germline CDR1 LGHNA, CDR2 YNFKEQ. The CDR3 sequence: CASSSGQGVSEQFF. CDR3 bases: TGTGCCAGCAGCTCAGGACAGGGGGTAAGTGAGCAGTTCTTC.

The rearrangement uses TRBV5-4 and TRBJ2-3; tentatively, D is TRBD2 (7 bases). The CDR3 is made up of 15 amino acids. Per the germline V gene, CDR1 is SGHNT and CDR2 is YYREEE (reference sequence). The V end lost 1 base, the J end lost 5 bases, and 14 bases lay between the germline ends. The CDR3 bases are TGTGCCAGCAGCTTGTTTGCGGGGGCGGGAGATACGCAGTATTTT. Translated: CASSLFAGAGDTQYF. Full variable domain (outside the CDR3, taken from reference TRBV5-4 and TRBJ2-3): ETGVTQSPTHLIKTRGQQVTLRCSSQSGHNTVSWYQQALGQGPQFIFQYYREEENGRGNFPPRFSGLQFPNYSSELNVNALELDDSALYLCASSLFAGAGDTQYFGPGTRLTVL.

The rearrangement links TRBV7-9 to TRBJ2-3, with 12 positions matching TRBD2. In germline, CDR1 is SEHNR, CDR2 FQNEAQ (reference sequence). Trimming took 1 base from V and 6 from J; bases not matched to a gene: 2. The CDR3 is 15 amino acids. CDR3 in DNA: TGTGCCAGCAGCTTAGGACTAGCGGGAGTGGATACGCAGTATTTT. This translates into CASSLGLAGVDTQYF.

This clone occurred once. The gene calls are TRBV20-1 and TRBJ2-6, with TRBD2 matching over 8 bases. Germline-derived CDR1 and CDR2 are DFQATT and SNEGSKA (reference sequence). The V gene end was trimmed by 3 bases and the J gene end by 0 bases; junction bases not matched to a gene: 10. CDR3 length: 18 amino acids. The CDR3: CSASLTGGISSGANVLTF. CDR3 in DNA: TGCAGTGCTAGTCTCACGGGAGGGATTAGCTCTGGGGCCAACGTCCTGACTTTC.

The CDR3 nucleotides are TGCAGCGTTGATATTGCCAGGGCAAGGGCAGATACGCAGTATTTT. The encoded protein is CSVDIARARADTQYF. The chain recombines TRBV29-1 with TRBJ2-3; D is possibly TRBD1 (5 bases). V was pared by 3 bases and J by 4 bases, with 17 bases between. The CDR3 has 15 amino acids. In germline, CDR1 is SQVTM, CDR2 ANQGSEA.

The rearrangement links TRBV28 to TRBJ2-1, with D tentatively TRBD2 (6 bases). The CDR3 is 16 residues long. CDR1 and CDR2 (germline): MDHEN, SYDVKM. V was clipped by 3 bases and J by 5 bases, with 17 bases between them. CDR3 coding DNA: TGTGCCAGCAGTTTTTCCTGGACTACCCGTGACAATGAGCAGTTCTTC. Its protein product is CASSFSWTTRDNEQFF.

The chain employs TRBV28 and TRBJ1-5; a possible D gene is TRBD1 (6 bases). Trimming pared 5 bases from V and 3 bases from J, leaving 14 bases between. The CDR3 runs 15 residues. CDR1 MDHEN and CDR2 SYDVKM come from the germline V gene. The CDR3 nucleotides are TGTGCCAGCAGTCTAGCAAGGGGGATCAATCAGCCCCAGCATTTT. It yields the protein CASSLARGINQPQHF.

The chain's CDR3 is CASEKTTGTGIGYTF. The CDR3 nucleotides read TGTGCCAGCGAGAAGACAACCGGGACAGGGATCGGCTACACCTTC. The genes are TRBV21-1 and TRBJ1-2; the D segment call TRBD1 is taken from the table without a DNA check. TRBV21-1 is classified as a pseudogene. This CDR3 is built from 15 residues.

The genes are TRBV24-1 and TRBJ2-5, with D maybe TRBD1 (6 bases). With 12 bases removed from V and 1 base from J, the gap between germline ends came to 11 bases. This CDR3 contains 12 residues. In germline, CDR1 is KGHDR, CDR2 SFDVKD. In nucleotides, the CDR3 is TGTGCCTCCGGACAGTTCCAAGAGACCCAGTACTTC. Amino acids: CASGQFQETQYF.